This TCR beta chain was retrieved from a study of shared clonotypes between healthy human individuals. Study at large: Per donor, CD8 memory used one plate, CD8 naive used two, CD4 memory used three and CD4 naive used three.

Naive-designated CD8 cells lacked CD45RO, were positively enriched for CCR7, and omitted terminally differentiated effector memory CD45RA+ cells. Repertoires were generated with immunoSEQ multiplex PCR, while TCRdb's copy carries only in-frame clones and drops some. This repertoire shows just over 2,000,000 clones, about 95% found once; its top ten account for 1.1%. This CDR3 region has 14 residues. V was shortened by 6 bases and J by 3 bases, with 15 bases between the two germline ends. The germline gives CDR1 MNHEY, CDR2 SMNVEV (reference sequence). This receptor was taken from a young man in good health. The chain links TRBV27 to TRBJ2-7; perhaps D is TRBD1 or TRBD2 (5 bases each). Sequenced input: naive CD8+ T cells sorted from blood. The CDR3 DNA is TGTGCCAGCAGCCCTACGGGGCCATTCTACGAGCAGTACTTC. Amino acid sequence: CASSPTGPFYEQYF.